Shown below are 14 T cell receptor beta chains from a single sample sequenced in a study of blood T cell repertoires in COVID-19. Here immunoSEQ multiplex PCR was the method, and the copy in TCRdb shows in-frame clones only, minus some. The sample contains 300,000 or so clones, roughly 84% of which appear only once. Sequencing was carried out using peripheral blood. The receptors were sampled from a man aged 45-65 years with active or convalescent COVID-19.

This chain uses TRBV5-1 with TRBJ1-2, with 7 bases matching TRBD1. This CDR3 is 14 amino acids long. Germline assignment: CDR1 SGHRS and CDR2 YFSETQ. Trimming took 0 bases from V and 7 from J; bases not matched to a gene: 6. DNA of the CDR3: TGCGCCAGCAGCTTGGACAGGGGAAGTGCTGGCTACACCTTC. This codes for CASSLDRGSAGYTF.

V usage is TRBV4-3 and J usage is TRBJ2-3; D gene ambiguous. There are 18 residues in the CDR3. In germline, CDR1 is LGHNA, CDR2 YSLEER. V was trimmed by 0 bases and J by 3 bases, leaving 19 bases between them. CDR3 DNA: TGCGCCAGCAGCCAAGATCGGCAAGGAGAGATGGGTACAGATACGCAGTATTTT. It yields the protein CASSQDRQGEMGTDTQYF.

V and J are TRBV3-1 (or the pseudogene TRBV3-2) and TRBJ1-4; D possibly corresponds to TRBD1 (6 bases). V lost 0 bases, J lost 10 bases, and 15 bases lay in between. Germline assignment: CDR1 LGHDT and CDR2 YNNKEL (reference sequence). The CDR3 is 15 amino acids. The CDR3, as DNA: TGTGCCAGCAGCCAAGAGGGCAGGGGCCTAGGAAAACTGTTTTTT. As protein: CASSQEGRGLGKLFF.

This clone was counted only a few times. V and J are TRBV15 and TRBJ1-6, with D possibly matching TRBD1 (6 bases). CDR3 length: 14 residues. Between the trimmed V and J ends, which lost 3 bases and 9 bases, there was a span of 12 bases. In germline, CDR1 is LNHNV, CDR2 YYDKDF (reference sequence). CDR3 nucleotide sequence: TGTGCCACCAGCAGGGGCGAGGGGGTTTCACCCCTCCACTTT. Translating gives CATSRGEGVSPLHF. The variable domain in full, with the rest retrieved from reference TRBV15 and TRBJ1-6, is DAMVIQNPRYQVTQFGKPVTLSCSQTLNHNVMYWYQQKSSQAPKLLFHYYDKDFNNEADTPDNFQSRRPNTSFCFLDIRSPGLGDTAMYLCATSRGEGVSPLHFGNGTRLTVT.

This clone was detected only once. The chain links TRBV4-1 to TRBJ2-1, with D possibly matching TRBD2 (7 bases). V was clipped by 4 bases and J by 8 bases, with 24 bases between them. This CDR3 has 17 amino acids. Germline V lookup: CDR1 MGHRA, CDR2 YSYEKL. The CDR3 is CASSRNPSGGAFYEQFF. In DNA, the CDR3 is TGCGCCAGCAGCCGGAACCCTAGTGGGGGGGCGTTCTATGAGCAGTTCTTC.

J is TRBJ1-5 and V is TRBV6-2 or TRBV6-3; 7 bases match TRBD1. The V and J ends lost 6 bases and 0 bases, in that order; junction bases with no gene match: 11. The CDR3 has 17 amino acids. Germline V lookup: CDR1 MNHEY, CDR2 SVGEGT. CDR3 sequence: CASSYPGTDFSNQPQHF. The CDR3 coding sequence is TGTGCCAGCAGCTATCCAGGGACAGATTTTAGCAATCAGCCCCAGCATTTT.

This chain links TRBV19 with TRBJ2-7; TRBD1 is a possible D gene (6 bases). Per the germline V gene, CDR1 is LNHDA and CDR2 is SQIVND (reference sequence). The V gene lost 4 bases and the J gene lost 3 bases, with 13 bases spanning the gap. The CDR3 consists of 14 residues. Here the CDR3 reads CASSTGAASYEQYF. CDR3 DNA sequence: TGTGCCAGTAGTACAGGGGCCGCAAGCTACGAGCAGTACTTC.

J is TRBJ1-2 and V is TRBV15; 12 bases map to TRBD1. Germline V gene lookup returns CDR1 LNHNV and CDR2 YYDKDF (reference sequence). The CDR3 contains 14 residues. Trimming cost V 3 bases and J 7 bases; bases outside gene matches: 3. The CDR3 sequence is CATSRGDRGLGYTF. The CDR3, as DNA: TGTGCCACCAGCAGGGGGGACAGGGGGCTTGGCTACACCTTC. Supplemented by reference TRBV15 and TRBJ1-2, the full variable domain reads DAMVIQNPRYQVTQFGKPVTLSCSQTLNHNVMYWYQQKSSQAPKLLFHYYDKDFNNEADTPDNFQSRRPNTSFCFLDIRSPGLGDTAMYLCATSRGDRGLGYTFGSGTRLTVV.

This chain connects TRBV2 to TRBJ2-5, with TRBD2 matching 8 bases. With V trimmed by 5 bases and J by 5 bases, 10 bases remained unmatched. The CDR3 is 15 amino acids. Germline CDR1 is SNHLY and CDR2 is FYNNEI. The CDR3 region is CASSRRREGGETQYF. The CDR3, as DNA: TGTGCCAGCAGTCGGCGACGGGAGGGTGGTGAGACCCAGTACTTC.

The V and J genes are TRBV4-2 and TRBJ2-7; 8 bases agree with TRBD2. Looked up from germline, CDR1 is LGHNA and CDR2 is YNFKEQ. CDR3 length equals 15 residues. Trimming took 1 base from V and 3 from J; bases not matched to a gene: 5. The CDR3 bases are TGTGCCAGCAGCCAAGGAGCGGGGGTAAGCTACGAGCAGTACTTC. Encoded protein: CASSQGAGVSYEQYF.

This clone was observed once. The V and J genes are TRBV12-3 or TRBV12-4 and TRBJ2-7; D possibly corresponds to TRBD1 (6 bases). Trimming shortened V by 5 bases and J by 6 bases, and 14 bases separated the two germline ends. CDR3 length: 13 amino acids. The CDR3 sequence: CASSRTQGSEQYF. The CDR3 DNA sequence: TGTGCCAGCAGTAGAACTCAGGGGTCCGAGCAGTACTTC.

A remark on this clone: The junction departs from germline at one end; a sequencing error may be responsible. This sample also contains other DNA sequences that code for the same CDR3. DNA of the CDR3: TGTGCCAGCAGTCTTAGCACGGATACGCAGTATTTT. Translated, it gives CASSLSTDTQYF. The chain links TRBV28 to TRBJ2-3, with no clear D. Germline lookup yields CDR1 MDHEN and CDR2 SYDVKM. The CDR3 runs to 12 residues.

This rearrangement joins TRBV7-9 to TRBJ2-5, with D perhaps matching TRBD1 (5 bases). V lost 2 bases and J lost 3, with 13 bases in between. CDR1 is SEHNR and CDR2 is FQNEAQ in the germline V gene (reference sequence). The CDR3 has 15 amino acids. The CDR3: CASSLNRAGKETQYF. CDR3 nucleotide sequence: TGTGCCAGCAGCTTAAATCGGGCAGGGAAAGAGACCCAGTACTTC.

The chain recombines TRBV2 with TRBJ2-7, with TRBD1 matching over 11 bases. V was pared by 4 bases and J by 5 bases, with 1 base of the junction left unmatched. Looked up from germline, CDR1 is SNHLY and CDR2 is FYNNEI. The CDR3 runs 13 residues. CDR3 in DNA: TGTGCCAGCAGTGGGACAGGGGGCGACGAGCAGTACTTC. This translates into CASSGTGGDEQYF. Based on the CDR3 plus reference TRBV2 and TRBJ2-7, the full variable domain is EPEVTQTPSHQVTQMGQEVILRCVPISNHLYFYWYRQILGQKVEFLVSFYNNEISEKSEIFDDQFSVERPDGSNFTLKIRSTKLEDSAMYFCASSGTGGDEQYFGPGTRLTVT.